One TCR beta chain is described in this entry. In this sample, this clonotype turned up a few times. This clone's antigen is unknown. Base-call qualities are not available, and no considerably larger clone is one nucleotide away. This sample is drawn from a study of T-cell memory formation after mild COVID-19 (dated by TCRdb to about 2021). Looking at the study overall: TCR sequence clusters from the two donors were found to be largely donor specific. The cohort comprised two young, previously healthy adult volunteers, one female and one male. T-cell clones expanding and contracting after mild COVID-19 in a couple of donors were tracked by longitudinal TCRalpha and TCRbeta repertoire sequencing.

Beyond this particular receptor, the publication reports: The study covered only a couple of mild cases, and larger cohorts including severe cases with pre-infection samples were considered necessary. Balanced CD4/CD8 phenotypes were observed for clones contracting from day 15 to 85, whereas a bias towards CD4+ was observed for a second wave of clones expanding from day 15 to 37. The second-wave clones that peaked on day 37 were not confirmed to be SARS-CoV-2 specific. Some responding clones were detected in pre-infection memory, which suggested that pre-existing cross-reactive memory T cells had joined the SARS-CoV-2 response. Contracting CD4+ clones were located mainly in the CM and EM memory subsets, whereas CD8+ clones were found to be enriched in EMRA.

Ficoll-Paque density gradient centrifugation was the method used to isolate PBMCs. Sequencing was carried out with an Illumina NovaSeq 6000. TCRalpha and TCRbeta cDNA libraries were constructed by 5'RACE with constant-segment primers, with sample barcodes and unique molecular identifiers being introduced. Trizol reagent was used to extract RNA from every sample. The libraries were amplified in two PCR steps, and the second step added a second sample barcode and Illumina TruSeq adapters. Libraries were sequenced on an Illumina NovaSeq with 2 x 150 bp paired-end reads. As for the original processing: Demultiplexing of reads and collapsing into UMI-guided consensus sequences were performed with migec v1.2.7. With mixcr v2.1.11, UMI consensuses were aligned to TRA and TRB V and J templates and assembled into clonotypes. Expanded or contracted clonotypes were those called significant by both edgeR and NoisET, with noise models trained on biological replicates. For edgeR calls, the thresholds were a false discovery rate-adjusted p below 0.01 and a log2 fold-change of 1. As an exploratory analysis of dynamics, PCA with hierarchical clustering was applied to max-normalized trajectories of the 1000 most abundant clonotypes. Separately sequenced CD4+ and CD8+ repertoires were used to assign the CD4 or CD8 phenotype of responding clones. TCRdb trimmed public reads at Q25 via fastp, called clones via MiXCR and kept in-frame beta chains. Each record represents a unique CDR3 protein, reported with the most common genes and DNA among its rows. TCRdb's processing, not the study's, gives the V and J calls here. The sample table contains about 470,000 distinct CDR3 sequences; only one count was recorded for approximately 23% of them. Around 13% of the sample rests with the top ten.

V is pruned by 5 bases and J by 7 bases, leaving 7 bases of the junction without a gene match. CDR3 length: 13 amino acids, cysteine to phenylalanine. Just CDR3 DNA is preserved here, 39 bases in frame from base 1. The sequence joins TRBV12-3 or TRBV12-4 to TRBJ2-7; 8 bases in between match TRBD1. The source material was PBMCs or a T cell subset sorted from them (not recorded which). The TCR was taken from an adult woman who had mild COVID-19 (a few samples of this study predate the infection). The sample titles of this study are shuffled in the database, so cell type and time point are left out; the donor was told from shared clones. The CDR3 protein is CASSTPGGLEQYF. The sequence in DNA is TGTGCCAGCAGTACACCAGGGGGCTTGGAGCAGTACTTC.